This TCR beta chain was found in a study of T cell responses to AZD1222 COVID-19 vaccine. Overall study findings and caveats: Clonal diversity may have been underestimated, and the donors were mostly white British, with more females than males.

Sequenced by immunoSEQ multiplex PCR; TCRdb stores in-frame clones only, minus some. The sample consists of about 130,000 clones, about 93% of them appearing once. The germline CDR1 and CDR2 sequences are SGHTA and FQGTGA. Trimming shortened V by 6 bases and J by 13 bases, and 22 bases separated the two germline ends. The CDR3 is 15 amino acids. As to this clone: The antigen remains undetermined.

The V gene is TRBV7-3, the J gene TRBJ1-6; D is perhaps TRBD1 (6 bases). The receptor was derived from an adult in good health. The source was peripheral blood, collected on day 0 of AZD1222 vaccination. The CDR3, as DNA: TGTGCCAGCAGGTCATCGGACAGCCCCAGCGGCCCCCTCCACTTT. It translates to CASRSSDSPSGPLHF.